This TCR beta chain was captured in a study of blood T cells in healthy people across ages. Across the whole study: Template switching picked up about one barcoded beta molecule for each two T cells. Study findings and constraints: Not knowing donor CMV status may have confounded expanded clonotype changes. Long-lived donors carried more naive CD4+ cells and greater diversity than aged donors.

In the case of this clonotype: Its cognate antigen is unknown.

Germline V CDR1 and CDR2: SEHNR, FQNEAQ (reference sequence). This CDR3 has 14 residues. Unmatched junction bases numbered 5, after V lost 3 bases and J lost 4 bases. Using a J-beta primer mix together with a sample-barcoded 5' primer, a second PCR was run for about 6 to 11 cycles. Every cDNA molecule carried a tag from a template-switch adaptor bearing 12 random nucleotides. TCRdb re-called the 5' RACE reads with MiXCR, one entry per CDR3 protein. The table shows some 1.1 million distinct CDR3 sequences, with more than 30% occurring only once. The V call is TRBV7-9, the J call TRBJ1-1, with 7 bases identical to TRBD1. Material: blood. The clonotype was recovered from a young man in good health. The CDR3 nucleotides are TGTGCCAGCAGCTTGCCAGGGGGGAGCACTGAAGCTTTCTTT. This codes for CASSLPGGSTEAFF.